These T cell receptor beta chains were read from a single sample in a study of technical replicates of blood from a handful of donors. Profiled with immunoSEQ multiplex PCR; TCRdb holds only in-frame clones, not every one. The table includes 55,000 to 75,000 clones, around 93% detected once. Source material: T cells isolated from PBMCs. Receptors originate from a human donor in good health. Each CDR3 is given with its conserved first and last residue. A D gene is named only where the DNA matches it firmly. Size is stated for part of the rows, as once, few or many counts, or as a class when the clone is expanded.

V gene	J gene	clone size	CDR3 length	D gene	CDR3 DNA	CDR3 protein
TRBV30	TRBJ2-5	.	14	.	TGTGCCTGGAGTGTCTGGCAGGGCTCGGAGACCCAGTACTTC	CAWSVWQGSETQYF
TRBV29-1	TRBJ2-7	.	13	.	TGCAGCGTTGAAGGACAGGGAGGCTACGAGCAGTACTTC	CSVEGQGGYEQYF
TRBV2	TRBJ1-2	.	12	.	TGTGCCAGCAGTGGGGCCAGGGCGGGCTACACCTTC	CASSGARAGYTF
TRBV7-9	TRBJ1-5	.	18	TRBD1	TGTGCCAGCAGCTTAGCGGGCAGGGGGCTGGACGGGAATCAGCCCCAGCATTTT	CASSLAGRGLDGNQPQHF
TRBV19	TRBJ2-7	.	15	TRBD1	TGTGCCAGTAGTATTTCGGGACAGCTAACCTACGAGCAGTACTTC	CASSISGQLTYEQYF
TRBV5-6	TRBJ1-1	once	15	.	TGTGCCAGCAGCTTGGCCCAGGTTATGGACACTGAAGCTTTCTTT	CASSLAQVMDTEAFF
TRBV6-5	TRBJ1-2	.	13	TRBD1	TGTGCCAGCACAAAAACAGGGGGCTATGGCTACACCTTC	CASTKTGGYGYTF
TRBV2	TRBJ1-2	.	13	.	TGTGCCAGCAGTGAAGGACCAGGGTATGGCTACACCTTC	CASSEGPGYGYTF
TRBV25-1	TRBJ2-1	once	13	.	TGTGCCAGCAGTCTGGGGAGCTACAATGAGCAGTTCTTC	CASSLGSYNEQFF
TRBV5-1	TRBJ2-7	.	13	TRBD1	TGCGCCAGCAGCTCGGGACAGACCTACGAGCAGTACTTC	CASSSGQTYEQYF
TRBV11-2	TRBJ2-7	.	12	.	TGTGCCAGCAGCCCCCCATCCTACGAGCAGTACTTC	CASSPPSYEQYF
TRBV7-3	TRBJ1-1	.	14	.	TGTGCCAGCAGCCTCCGACAGATGAACACTGAAGCTTTCTTT	CASSLRQMNTEAFF
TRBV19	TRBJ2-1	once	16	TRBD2	TGTGCCAGTAGTATAGATTCTAGCGGGAGCAATAATGAGCAGTTCTTC	CASSIDSSGSNNEQFF
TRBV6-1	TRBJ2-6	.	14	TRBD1	TGTGCCAGCAGTGGGACAGGGAACGCCAACGTCCTGACTTTC	CASSGTGNANVLTF
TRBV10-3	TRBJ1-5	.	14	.	TGTGCCATCAGTGAGGAGACAAGCAATCAGCCCCAGCATTTT	CAISEETSNQPQHF
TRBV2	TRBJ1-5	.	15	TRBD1	TGTGCCAGCCAACCCTCCGGGACAGGGGGTCAGCCCCAGCATTTT	CASQPSGTGGQPQHF
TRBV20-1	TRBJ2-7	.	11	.	TGCAGTGCTAGCGGTTCCTACGAGCAGTACTTC	CSASGSYEQYF
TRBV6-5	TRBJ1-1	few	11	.	TGTGCCAGCAGCTCAGATACGGAAGCTTTCTTT	CASSSDTEAFF
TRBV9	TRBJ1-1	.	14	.	TGTGCCAGCAGCGCGGTACAGGGAAAGACTGAAGCTTTCTTT	CASSAVQGKTEAFF
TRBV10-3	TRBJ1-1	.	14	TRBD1	TGTGCCATCAGTAAAACCGGGACAGGTGAAGAAGCTTTCTTT	CAISKTGTGEEAFF
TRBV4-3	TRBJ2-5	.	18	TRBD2	TGCGCCAGCAGCCCCCTAACGTTAGCGGGAGGGGGATTGGAGACCCAGTACTTC	CASSPLTLAGGGLETQYF
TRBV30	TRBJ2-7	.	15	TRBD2	TGTGCCTGGAGTCGGCCGGGACTAGGTGATTGGGAGCAGTACTTC	CAWSRPGLGDWEQYF
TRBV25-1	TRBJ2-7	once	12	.	TGTGCCAGCAGTGTGGGACTTTACGAGCAGTACTTC	CASSVGLYEQYF
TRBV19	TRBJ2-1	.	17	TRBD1	TGTGCCAGTAGTCCCACCATTTGGACAGGGTCCTACAATGAGCAGTTCTTC	CASSPTIWTGSYNEQFF
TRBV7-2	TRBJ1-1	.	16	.	TGTGCCAGCAGCCCCGGGAGTCTTTCGGTGAACACTGAAGCTTTCTTT	CASSPGSLSVNTEAFF
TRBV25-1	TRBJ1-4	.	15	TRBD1	TGTGCCAGCAGACCACCTTGGACAGGGAATGAAAAACTGTTTTTT	CASRPPWTGNEKLFF
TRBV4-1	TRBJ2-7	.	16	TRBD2	TGCGCCAGCAGCCAATGGGGGACTAGCGGTTCCTACGAGCAGTACTTC	CASSQWGTSGSYEQYF
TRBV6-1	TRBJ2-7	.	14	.	TGTGCCAGCCGGGTCGACCCGAGCTCCTACGAGCAGTACTTC	CASRVDPSSYEQYF
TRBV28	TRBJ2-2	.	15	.	TGTGCCAGCAGTTCCAGGACATACTACACCGGGGAGCTGTTTTTT	CASSSRTYYTGELFF
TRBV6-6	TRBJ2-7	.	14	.	TGTGCCAGCAGTTACATATCAGGGTCTGGCGAGCAGTACTTC	CASSYISGSGEQYF
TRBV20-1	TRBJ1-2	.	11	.	TGCAGTGCTTACAGACCCTATGGCTACACCTTC	CSAYRPYGYTF
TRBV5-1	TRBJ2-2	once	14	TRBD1	TGCGCCAGCAGCCCGGGACAGTTCACCGGGGAGCTGTTTTTT	CASSPGQFTGELFF
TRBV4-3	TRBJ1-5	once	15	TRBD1	TGCGCCAGCAGCCACATGACAGGGGGGAATCAGCCCCAGCATTTT	CASSHMTGGNQPQHF
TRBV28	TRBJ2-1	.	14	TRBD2	TGTGCCAGCAGTCCCGGGACTAGCGGCTATGAGCAGTTCTTC	CASSPGTSGYEQFF
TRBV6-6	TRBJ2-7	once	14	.	TGTGCCAGCAGTCCTTGGCCGAACTCCTACGAGCAGTACTTC	CASSPWPNSYEQYF
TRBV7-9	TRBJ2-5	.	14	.	TGTGCCAGCAGCTTAACCGGGACACCAGAGACCCAGTACTTC	CASSLTGTPETQYF
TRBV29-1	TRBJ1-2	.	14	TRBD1	TGCAGCGTGGAAGATGGGGACAGGCTCTATGGCTACACCTTC	CSVEDGDRLYGYTF
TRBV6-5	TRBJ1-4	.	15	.	TGTGCCAGCAGTTACTCGACAGTGAATAATGAAAAACTGTTTTTT	CASSYSTVNNEKLFF
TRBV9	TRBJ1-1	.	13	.	TGTGCCAGCAGCTACTCGCGAGGAACTGAAGCTTTCTTT	CASSYSRGTEAFF
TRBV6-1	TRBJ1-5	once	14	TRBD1	TGTGCCAGCACCATGACAGGGGGAGGTCAGCCCCAGCATTTT	CASTMTGGGQPQHF
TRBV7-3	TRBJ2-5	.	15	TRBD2	TGTGCCAGCAGCTTAACAGGACTAGCTATGGGGACCCAGTACTTC	CASSLTGLAMGTQYF
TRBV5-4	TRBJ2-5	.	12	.	TGTGCCAGCAGCTTCCCTCAGGAGACCCAGTACTTC	CASSFPQETQYF
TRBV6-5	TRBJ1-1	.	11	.	TGTGCCAGCAGGTCGGGAACTGAAGCTTTCTTT	CASRSGTEAFF
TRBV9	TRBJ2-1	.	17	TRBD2	TGTGCCAGCAGCTCTCTAGGGGCTAGCGGGAGTACCAATGAGCAGTTCTTC	CASSSLGASGSTNEQFF
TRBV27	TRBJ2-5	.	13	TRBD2	TGTGCCAGCAGGACTAGCGGGGAAGAGACCCAGTACTTC	CASRTSGEETQYF
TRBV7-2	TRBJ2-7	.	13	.	TGTGCCAGCAGCTCCCGGGACATCTACGAGCAGTACTTC	CASSSRDIYEQYF
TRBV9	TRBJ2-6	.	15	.	TGTGCCAGCAGTCATAGCAATCTTGGGGCCAACGTCCTGACTTTC	CASSHSNLGANVLTF
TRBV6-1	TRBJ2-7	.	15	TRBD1	TGTGCCAGCAGTGAAGGGACAGGGCCCCTTGGGGAGCAGTACTTC	CASSEGTGPLGEQYF
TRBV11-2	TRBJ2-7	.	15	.	TGTGCCAGCAGCGAAATTCTGGACAACTCCTACGAGCAGTACTTC	CASSEILDNSYEQYF
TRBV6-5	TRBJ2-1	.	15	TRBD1	TGTGCCAGCAGTTACCTCGGACAGGGCCTCAATGAGCAGTTCTTC	CASSYLGQGLNEQFF
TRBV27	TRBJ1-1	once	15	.	TGTGCCAGCAGTTTATCTGGGAGGGGGGGGACTGAAGCTTTCTTT	CASSLSGRGGTEAFF
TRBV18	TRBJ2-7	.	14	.	TGTGCCAGCTCACCACGTACAACAGGGAAAGAGCAGTACTTC	CASSPRTTGKEQYF
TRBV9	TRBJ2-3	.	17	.	TGTGCCAGCAGCGCCCCCGGGAGGGGACAGGGATTGTTTACGCAGTATTTT	CASSAPGRGQGLFTQYF
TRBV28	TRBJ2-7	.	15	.	TGTGCCAGCAGTTCTCCGGGACTCGTTGACTACGAGCAGTACTTC	CASSSPGLVDYEQYF
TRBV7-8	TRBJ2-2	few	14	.	TGTGCCAGCGCGGGCGTGTCGAACACCGGGGAGCTGTTTTTT	CASAGVSNTGELFF